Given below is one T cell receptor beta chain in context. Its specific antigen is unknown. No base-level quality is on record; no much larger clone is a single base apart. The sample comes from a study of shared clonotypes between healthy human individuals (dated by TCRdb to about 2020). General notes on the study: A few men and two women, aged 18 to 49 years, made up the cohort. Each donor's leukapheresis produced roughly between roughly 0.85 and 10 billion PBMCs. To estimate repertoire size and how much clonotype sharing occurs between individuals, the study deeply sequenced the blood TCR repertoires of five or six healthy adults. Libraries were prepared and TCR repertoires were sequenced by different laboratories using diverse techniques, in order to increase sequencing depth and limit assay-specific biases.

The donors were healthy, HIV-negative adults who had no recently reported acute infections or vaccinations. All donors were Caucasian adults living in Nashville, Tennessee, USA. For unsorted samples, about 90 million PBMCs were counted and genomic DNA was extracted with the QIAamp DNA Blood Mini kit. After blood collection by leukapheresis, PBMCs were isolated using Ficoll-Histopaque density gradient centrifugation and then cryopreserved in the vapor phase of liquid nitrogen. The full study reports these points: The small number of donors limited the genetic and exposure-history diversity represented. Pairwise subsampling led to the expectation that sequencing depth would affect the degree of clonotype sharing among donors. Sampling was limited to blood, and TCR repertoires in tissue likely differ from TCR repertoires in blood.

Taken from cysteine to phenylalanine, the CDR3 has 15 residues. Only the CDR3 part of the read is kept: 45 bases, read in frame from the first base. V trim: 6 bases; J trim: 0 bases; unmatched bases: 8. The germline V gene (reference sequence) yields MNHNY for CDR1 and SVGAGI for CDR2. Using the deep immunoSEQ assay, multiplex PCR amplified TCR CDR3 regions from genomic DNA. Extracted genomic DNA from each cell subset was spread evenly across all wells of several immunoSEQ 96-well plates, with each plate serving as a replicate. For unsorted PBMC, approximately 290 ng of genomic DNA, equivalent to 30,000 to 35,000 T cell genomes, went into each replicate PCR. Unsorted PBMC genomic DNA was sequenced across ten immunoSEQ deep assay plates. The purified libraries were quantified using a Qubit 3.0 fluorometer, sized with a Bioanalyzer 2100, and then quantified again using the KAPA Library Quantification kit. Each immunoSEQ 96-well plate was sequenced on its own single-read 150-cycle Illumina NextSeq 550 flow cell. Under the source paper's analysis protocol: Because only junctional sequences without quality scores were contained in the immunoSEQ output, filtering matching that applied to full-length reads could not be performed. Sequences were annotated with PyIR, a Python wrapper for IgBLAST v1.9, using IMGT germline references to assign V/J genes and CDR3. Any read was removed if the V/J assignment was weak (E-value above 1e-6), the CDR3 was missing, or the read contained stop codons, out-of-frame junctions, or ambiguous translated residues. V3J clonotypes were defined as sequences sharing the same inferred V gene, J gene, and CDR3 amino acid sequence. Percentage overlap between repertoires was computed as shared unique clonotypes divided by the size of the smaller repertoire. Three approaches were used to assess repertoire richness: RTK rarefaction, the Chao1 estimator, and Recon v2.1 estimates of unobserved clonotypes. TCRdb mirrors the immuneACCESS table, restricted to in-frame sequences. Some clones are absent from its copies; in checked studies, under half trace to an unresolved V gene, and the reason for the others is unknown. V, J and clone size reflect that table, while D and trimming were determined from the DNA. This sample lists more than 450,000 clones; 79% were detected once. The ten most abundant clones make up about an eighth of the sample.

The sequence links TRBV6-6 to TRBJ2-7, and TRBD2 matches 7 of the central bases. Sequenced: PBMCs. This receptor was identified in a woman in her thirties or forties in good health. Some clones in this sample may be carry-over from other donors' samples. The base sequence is TGTGCCAGCAGGTGGTCCCTAGCGGACTCCTACGAGCAGTACTTC. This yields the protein CASRWSLADSYEQYF.